The TCR beta chain under discussion was sequenced for a study of graft-versus-host responses after intestinal transplantation. Overall study results and limits: Allografts of one patient group, those with graft-donor T cell macrochimerism, had high graft-versus-host to host-versus-graft clonal ratios.

Sequencing was performed with immunoSEQ multiplex PCR; in TCRdb, only in-frame clones are kept and a portion is missing. The profile covers around 13,000 clones, with less than 40% appearing a single time and 2% to 3% taken by the ten largest. The researchers put some 200,000 CFSE-labeled responder cells into plates with some 200,000 irradiated, violet-dye-labeled stimulator cells. The CDR3 runs to 13 residues. The V end was cut by 6 bases, the J end by 4 bases, with 13 bases between. Per germline, CDR1 MNHGY and CDR2 SVAAGI. The sequence came from a human patient who received an intestinal transplant. V and J are TRBV6-9 and TRBJ2-7; D remains ambiguous. This specimen was alloreactive CD8+ T cells from a mixed lymphocyte reaction culture, taken before intestinal transplant. Subset reported: CFSE-low proliferating T cells sorted from approximately six-day pre-transplant mixed lymphocyte reaction (GvH or HvG direction). In DNA, the CDR3 is TGTGCCAGCAGAATAGGTTCCCGGTACGAGCAGTACTTC. Residues: CASRIGSRYEQYF.